The subject of this entry is one TCR beta chain. This entry belongs to a study of OX40 agonist ivuxolimab in advanced cancers. Method: immunoSEQ multiplex PCR; TCRdb's copy keeps in-frame clones and lacks some. Of tens of thousands of clones in the sample, around 90% were seen once. CDR1 and CDR2 (germline): SGHNT, YYREEE (reference sequence). V trimming: 5 bases; J trimming: 6 bases; junction bases outside the gene matches: 7. The CDR3 sequence is 15 residues long. Autoimmune disease history or systemic immunosuppression excluded patients. Source: CD4+ or CD8+ T cells sorted from blood, taken in a trial of the OX40 agonist ivuxolimab. This chain connects TRBV5-4 to TRBJ2-1, with 11 bases that match TRBD2. The source is an adult with an advanced solid tumor such as melanoma, head and neck, liver or kidney cancer. The CDR3 DNA reads TGTGCCAGCAGTCCTAGCGGGGGGCTACGCAATGAGCAGTTCTTC. Amino acid sequence: CASSPSGGLRNEQFF.